These 20 T cell receptor beta chains were sequenced from one sample in a study of Tregs in tolerant kidney transplant recipients. TCRdb's table, derived via immunoSEQ multiplex PCR, lists solely in-frame clones and lacks some. The data show approximately 44,000 clones, around 95% seen once. The antigens for these receptors are not known. Source material: Tregs from blood cultured with allogeneic cells. The receptors here all came from a human donor in good health.

V and J are TRBV15 and TRBJ1-6; a weak D match, TRBD1 (6 bases). The CDR3 covers 14 residues. Germline loops: CDR1 LNHNV, CDR2 YYDKDF (reference sequence). V was clipped by 5 bases and J by 8 bases, with 13 bases between them. The CDR3 DNA sequence: TGTGCCACCAGCTCACAAGGGGGGTATTCACCCCTCCACTTT. This codes for CATSSQGGYSPLHF.

The chain uses TRBV9 and TRBJ2-5, with TRBD2 matching 9 bases. The CDR3 contains 14 residues. Trimming took 4 bases from V and 2 from J; bases not matched to a gene: 3. From germline, CDR1 is SGDLS and CDR2 YYNGEE. The CDR3 DNA is TGTGCCAGCAGCCTTGGACTAGCGCAAGAGACCCAGTACTTC. Translation: CASSLGLAQETQYF.

The V call is TRBV6-1, the J call TRBJ1-2; D gene unclear. CDR1 and CDR2 from the germline V gene are MNHNS and SASEGT. Trimming took off 2 bases at V and 7 bases at J, with 14 bases between the two ends. This CDR3 has 14 amino acids. Here the CDR3 DNA reads TGTGCCAGCAGTGAACGGTGGGGTTCTCCTGGCTACACCTTC. This gives the protein CASSERWGSPGYTF.

The J gene is TRBJ1-1, the V gene TRBV9, with D unresolved. Germline loops: CDR1 SGDLS, CDR2 YYNGEE. The CDR3 contains 14 residues. The V end was cut by 1 base, the J end by 1 base, with 8 bases between. The CDR3 DNA reads as TGTGCCAGCAGCGTAATTCCGACGAACACTGAAGCTTTCTTT. Translated, it gives CASSVIPTNTEAFF. The variable domain in full, with the rest retrieved from reference TRBV9 and TRBJ1-1, is DSGVTQTPKHLITATGQRVTLRCSPRSGDLSVYWYQQSLDQGLQFLIQYYNGEERAKGNILERFSAQQFPDLHSELNLSSLELGDSALYFCASSVIPTNTEAFFGQGTRLTVV.

The gene calls are TRBV2 and TRBJ2-2; D may be TRBD2 (5 bases). The CDR3 is made up of 13 amino acids. V gave up 6 bases and J gave up 6 bases, with 11 bases separating them. Germline V gene data show CDR1 as SNHLY and CDR2 as FYNNEI. The chain's CDR3 is CASRLMRAGELFF. The CDR3 DNA follows: TGTGCCAGCAGATTAATGAGGGCCGGGGAGCTGTTTTTT.

This clone was seen a handful of times. The rearrangement joins TRBV29-1 to TRBJ1-2; 9 positions match TRBD1. The germline V gene has CDR1 SQVTM and CDR2 ANQGSEA. Unmatched junction bases numbered 1, after V lost 0 bases and J lost 2 bases. This CDR3 has 14 amino acids. CDR3 in DNA: TGCAGCGTTGAAGAACAGGGGGCAAACTATGGCTACACCTTC. It specifies CSVEEQGANYGYTF.

Comment on this clone: A read error may produce the germline difference seen at one junction end. J is TRBJ2-3 and V is TRBV7-7; D may match TRBD1 or TRBD2 (6 bases each). The CDR3 is made up of 15 amino acids. Germline V gene lookup returns CDR1 SSHAT and CDR2 FNYEAQ (reference sequence). Here the CDR3 reads CASSSSVGGLGTQYF. The CDR3 DNA follows: TGTGCTAGCAGCTCATCGGTGGGGGGCCTCGGTACGCAGTATTTT.

The V and J genes are TRBV5-6 and TRBJ2-5; 9 bases agree with TRBD2. The germline gives CDR1 SGHDT, CDR2 YYEEEE. The CDR3 sequence is 16 residues long. J lost 2 bases, V lost 1 base, and 6 bases had no gene match. CDR3 loop: CASSLRTSVIQETQYF. The CDR3 DNA follows: TGTGCCAGCAGCTTGAGGACTAGCGTCATACAAGAGACCCAGTACTTC. The variable domain in full, completed from reference TRBV5-6 and TRBJ2-5, reads DAGVTQSPTHLIKTRGQQVTLRCSPKSGHDTVSWYQQALGQGPQFIFQYYEEEERQRGNFPDRFSGHQFPNYSSELNVNALLLGDSALYLCASSLRTSVIQETQYFGPGTRLLVL.

The CDR3: CASSERSFRGRDEQFF. The CDR3 bases are TGTGCCAGCAGTGAAAGAAGTTTCAGGGGAAGGGATGAGCAGTTCTTC. The chain has TRBV6-1 and TRBJ2-1, with D maybe TRBD1 (6 bases). The CDR3 consists of 16 residues. CDR1 is MNHNS, CDR2 SASEGT, per germline. V was shortened by 2 bases and J by 8 bases, with 19 bases between the two germline ends.

The rearrangement links TRBV30 to TRBJ1-1, with D unclear. This CDR3 is 15 amino acids long. The V gene's germline CDR1 is GTSNPN and CDR2 SVGIG (reference sequence). V lost 4 bases to trimming and J lost 0 bases, with 15 bases between them. CDR3 coding DNA: TGTGCCTGGACCAGACCCCCCGGTGTGAACACTGAAGCTTTCTTT. Protein sequence: CAWTRPPGVNTEAFF.

The genes are TRBV29-1 and TRBJ1-4, with D tentatively TRBD1 (5 bases). Trimming stripped 6 bases from V and 4 bases from J, with 12 bases between. In germline, CDR1 is SQVTM, CDR2 ANQGSEA. The CDR3 loop spans 13 amino acids. CDR3 region: CSVRGRDNEKLFF. CDR3 sequence (DNA): TGCAGCGTGCGGGGACGCGATAATGAAAAACTGTTTTTT.

The V and J genes are TRBV11-3 and TRBJ1-1; D is unresolved. Germline lookup yields CDR1 SGHNT and CDR2 YENEEA. The germline V and J ends were trimmed by 4 bases and 4 bases, with 10 bases remaining between them. The CDR3 runs to 13 residues. The CDR3 DNA sequence: TGTGCCAGCAGCTCCGGACCCGGCACTGAAGCTTTCTTT. The encoded protein is CASSSGPGTEAFF.

The rearrangement links TRBV5-4 to TRBJ1-2; D is unresolved. The CDR3 has 15 amino acids. Trimming shortened V by 4 bases and J by 0 bases, and 13 bases separated the two germline ends. Germline lookup yields CDR1 SGHNT and CDR2 YYREEE (reference sequence). The CDR3 nucleotides read TGTGCCAGCAGCCTTAGGAACCGCGCTAACTATGGCTACACCTTC. Protein: CASSLRNRANYGYTF. Using reference TRBV5-4 and TRBJ1-2 for the parts outside the CDR3, the full variable domain is ETGVTQSPTHLIKTRGQQVTLRCSSQSGHNTVSWYQQALGQGPQFIFQYYREEENGRGNFPPRFSGLQFPNYSSELNVNALELDDSALYLCASSLRNRANYGYTFGSGTRLTVV.

In this sample, this clone turned up a few times. The V gene is TRBV27, the J gene TRBJ2-6; D uncertain. V was cut by 5 bases and J by 3 bases, with 8 bases left in between. Germline CDR1 and CDR2: MNHEY and SMNVEV (reference sequence). This CDR3 region has 14 residues. The CDR3: CASSPLGGANVLTF. The CDR3 DNA reads as TGTGCCAGCAGTCCCTTGGGTGGGGCCAACGTCCTGACTTTC.

J is TRBJ2-1 and V is TRBV5-4; D is uncertain. V was trimmed by 1 base and J by 4 bases, leaving 9 bases between them. This CDR3 comprises 14 residues. From germline, CDR1 is SGHNT and CDR2 YYREEE (reference sequence). CDR3 residues: CASSLWSRYNEQFF. CDR3 bases: TGTGCCAGCAGCTTGTGGTCCAGATACAATGAGCAGTTCTTC.

The chain is built from TRBV19 and TRBJ1-2; D call uncertain. V lost 5 bases and J lost 4, with 8 bases in between. The CDR3 covers 12 residues. The germline gives CDR1 LNHDA, CDR2 SQIVND (reference sequence). In DNA form, the CDR3 reads TGTGCCAGTAGTCGAGCATTCTATGGCTACACCTTC. Translated: CASSRAFYGYTF.

The gene calls are TRBV5-1 and TRBJ2-1; 9 nucleotides match TRBD2. The V segment lost 2 bases and the J segment 0 bases; nucleotides outside the gene matches: 3. Germline assignment: CDR1 SGHRS and CDR2 YFSETQ. The CDR3 consists of 16 residues. The CDR3 is CASSFSGSYSYNEQFF. The CDR3, as DNA: TGCGCCAGCAGCTTTAGCGGGAGCTACTCCTACAATGAGCAGTTCTTC. Full variable domain (remainder filled in from reference TRBV5-1 and TRBJ2-1): KAGVTQTPRYLIKTRGQQVTLSCSPISGHRSVSWYQQTPGQGLQFLFEYFSETQRNKGNFPGRFSGRQFSNSRSEMNVSTLELGDSALYLCASSFSGSYSYNEQFFGPGTRLTVL.

The rearrangement links TRBV6-6 to TRBJ1-1; no definite D call. V lost 5 bases to trimming and J lost 0 bases, with 7 bases between them. Per the germline V gene, CDR1 is MNHNY and CDR2 is SVGAGI (reference sequence). The CDR3 consists of 13 residues. CDR3 protein: CASSRELNTEAFF. The DNA of the CDR3 is TGTGCCAGCAGTAGGGAATTGAACACTGAAGCTTTCTTT.

This chain uses TRBV5-1 with TRBJ2-2; D is ambiguous. Germline V gene sequence: CDR1 SGHRS, CDR2 YFSETQ. The CDR3 length is 14 residues. Trimming removed 0 bases from V and 3 bases from J, with 6 bases in between. The CDR3 spells CASSLETHTGELFF. In nucleotides, the CDR3 is TGCGCCAGCAGCTTGGAGACCCACACCGGGGAGCTGTTTTTT.

V usage is TRBV7-3 and J usage is TRBJ2-7, with 8 bases identical to TRBD1. Germline CDR1 is SGHTA and CDR2 is FQGTGA. CDR3 length equals 13 residues. V lost 0 bases and J lost 9; bases outside the gene matches: 4. In nucleotides, the CDR3 is TGTGCCAGCAGCTTAACGACAGGGGAGAGGCAGTACTTC. Protein product: CASSLTTGERQYF.